The T cell receptor (beta chain) under discussion was sequenced for a study of blood T cell repertoires in COVID-19. Whole-study context: PBMCs, B-cell-depleted T cells, or T cells were the source of the cDNA or gDNA that made up the material.

V shed 5 bases and J 6 bases; nucleotides not matched to a gene: 4. Germline V gives CDR1 GTSNPN, CDR2 SVGIG (reference sequence). The CDR3 contains 12 residues. In the authors' workflow: Estimation of nucleated cell counts was performed using reference gene primer amplification. The assay was immunoSEQ multiplex PCR, and TCRdb's table has in-frame clones only and misses some. Clone size and the V and J calls come from that table; the DNA yielded D and trimming. The table lists 120,000 to 150,000 clones, about 80% of them singletons, with under 2% in the top ten. Cohort assignment relied on participant-reported clinical history. Up to 2 weeks before entering the study, exposed participants had met a COVID-19 case.

The TCR sequence derives from a young woman who had been exposed to COVID-19. The chain has TRBV30 and TRBJ1-2, with 9 bases matching TRBD1. The specimen sequenced was PBMCs or T cells enriched from blood (not recorded which). This chain's CDR3 is CAWWTGENGYTF. The CDR3 DNA reads TGTGCCTGGTGGACAGGGGAGAATGGCTACACCTTC.